These 6 T cell receptor beta chains were all obtained from the same sample, sequenced in a study of blood T cells in healthy people across ages. Primers used in a second PCR of roughly 6 to 11 cycles were a sample-barcoded 5' primer and a J-beta primer mix. TCRdb reanalysed the 5' RACE reads using MiXCR and keeps one entry per CDR3 protein. The table records approximately 810,000 distinct CDR3 sequences, roughly 26% of them present only once. The sequenced material came from blood. The receptors shown here come from a woman older than 75 in good health.

The chain recombines TRBV7-2 with TRBJ1-1; D remains ambiguous. Germline V gives CDR1 SGHTA, CDR2 FQGNSA. The length of the CDR3 is 12 residues. The V end lost 7 bases, the J end lost 6 bases, and 12 bases lay between the germline ends. The CDR3 sequence: CASTRESAEAFF. The CDR3 coding sequence is TGTGCCAGCACTCGGGAATCGGCTGAAGCTTTCTTT.

This chain joins TRBV12-3 or TRBV12-4 and TRBJ1-1, with D maybe TRBD1 (5 bases). The germline V and J ends were trimmed by 2 bases and 4 bases, with 8 bases remaining between them. The CDR3 runs to 13 residues. The CDR3 loop reads CASSLQGFTEAFF. In DNA form, the CDR3 reads TGTGCCAGCAGTTTACAGGGTTTCACTGAAGCTTTCTTT.

In its sample, this clonotype was seen many times. The chain joins TRBV7-9 to TRBJ2-7; 9 bases line up with TRBD1. Unmatched junction bases numbered 7, after V lost 4 bases and J lost 3 bases. Germline loops: CDR1 SEHNR, CDR2 FQNEAQ (reference sequence). The CDR3 sequence is 15 residues long. DNA for the CDR3: TGTGCCAGCAGCTCATCGGACAGGGGACGCTACGAGCAGTACTTC. This encodes CASSSSDRGRYEQYF. The full variable domain, in which reference TRBV7-9 and TRBJ2-7 provide the parts outside the CDR3, is DTGVSQNPRHKITKRGQNVTFRCDPISEHNRLYWYRQTLGQGPEFLTYFQNEAQLEKSRLLSDRFSAERPKGSFSTLEIQRTEQGDSAMYLCASSSSDRGRYEQYFGPGTRLTVT.

V gene TRBV4-2 combines with J gene TRBJ2-5; D may be TRBD2 (7 bases). The better agreement between TRBJ2-7 and the DNA end casts doubt on the J call. There are 12 residues in the CDR3. Germline assignment: CDR1 LGHNA and CDR2 YNFKEQ. The CDR3 sequence: CASTGDYNEQYF. In DNA, the CDR3 is TGTGCCAGCACAGGGGACTACAACGAGCAGTACTTC.

This chain links TRBV6-2 or TRBV6-3 with TRBJ1-1, with 8 bases lining up with TRBD1. Germline V lookup: CDR1 MNHEY, CDR2 SVGEGT. The CDR3 covers 13 residues. With V trimmed by 8 bases and J by 5 bases, 7 bases remained unmatched. CDR3: CASQDRALTEAFF. The CDR3 DNA is TGTGCCAGCCAGGACAGGGCTTTGACTGAAGCTTTCTTT.

The table lists this clonotype with many counts. This chain connects TRBV7-2 to TRBJ2-6; D may correspond to TRBD1 or TRBD2 (5 bases each). Germline CDR1 reads SGHTA; CDR2 reads FQGNSA. The CDR3 is made up of 17 amino acids. The V end was cut by 1 base, the J end by 0 bases, with 10 bases between. Written as DNA, the CDR3 is TGTGCCAGCAGCTTAGTCAGGGACGCCTCTGGGGCCAACGTCCTGACTTTC. Encoded protein: CASSLVRDASGANVLTF.